The 5 T cell receptor beta chains given below trace back to one sample, sequenced in a study of control samples from healthy donors and cancer patients. Clones were read by immunoSEQ multiplex PCR, and TCRdb kept only the in-frame ones, dropping some. Of approximately 94,000 clones listed, about 88% were seen once; the top ten hold 18%. The sample consisted of blood. These receptors were taken from a woman aged 50 to 60 in good health.

The chain links TRBV11-3 to TRBJ2-1; 9 bases line up with TRBD1. V shed 2 bases and J 4 bases; nucleotides not matched to a gene: 3. Germline-derived CDR1 and CDR2 are SGHNT and YENEEA. This CDR3 region has 15 residues. Here the CDR3 DNA reads TGTGCCAGCAGCTTAAGCGGGACAGGGTACAATGAGCAGTTCTTC. This codes for CASSLSGTGYNEQFF.

The chain uses TRBV6-4 and TRBJ1-1; 10 bases agree with TRBD1. The V gene end was trimmed by 5 bases and the J gene end by 0 bases; junction bases not matched to a gene: 6. The CDR3 is 16 amino acids. The germline V gene has CDR1 MRHNA and CDR2 SNTAGT. The CDR3 region has the DNA TGTGCCAGCAGTCCCGGGACAGGGGCCTTGAACACTGAAGCTTTCTTT. Protein: CASSPGTGALNTEAFF.

The chain employs TRBV27 and TRBJ1-5; D unresolved. CDR3 length: 14 residues. Germline values: CDR1 MNHEY, CDR2 SMNVEV (reference sequence). V was clipped by 5 bases and J by 5 bases, with 13 bases between them. The DNA of the CDR3 is TGTGCCAGCAGTCCCTCCCTGAGTTATCAGCCCCAGCATTTT. Translation gives CASSPSLSYQPQHF.

This clone occurred once. This sequence joins TRBV4-3 and TRBJ1-1; weak D call: TRBD1 (6 bases). Trimming shortened V by 0 bases and J by 5 bases, and 28 bases separated the two germline ends. The CDR3 has 20 amino acids. Germline CDR1 LGHNA, CDR2 YSLEER. This CDR3 is CASSQDLQGTGGWLVTEAFF. The CDR3, as DNA: TGCGCCAGCAGCCAAGATCTTCAGGGGACGGGGGGCTGGTTAGTAACTGAAGCTTTCTTT.

This chain links TRBV12-3 or TRBV12-4 with TRBJ1-6, with unresolved D. CDR3 length equals 13 residues. Trimming removed 1 base at V and 10 bases at J, with 8 bases between. CDR3 amino acids: CASSLGAVSPLHF. CDR3 coding DNA: TGTGCCAGCAGTTTAGGTGCTGTCTCACCCCTCCACTTT.